Shown below are 22 T cell receptor beta chains from a single sample sequenced in a study of shared clonotypes between healthy human individuals. Produced via immunoSEQ multiplex PCR; TCRdb's table is partial and in-frame only. Of approximately 440,000 clones listed, around 77% are singletons. Sequenced sample: PBMCs. The receptors stem from a woman in her thirties or forties in good health. Some clones in this sample may be carry-over from other donors' samples.

This chain joins TRBV6-4 and TRBJ2-2; D gene uncertain. The CDR3 has 17 amino acids. From germline, CDR1 is MRHNA and CDR2 SNTAGT. V shed 4 bases and J shed 0 bases, with 15 bases lying between them. CDR3 sequence reads: CASSVFPGSANTGELFF. As DNA, the CDR3 is TGTGCCAGCAGTGTCTTTCCAGGTTCCGCGAACACCGGGGAGCTGTTTTTT.

The chain carries TRBV28 and TRBJ2-6; weak D call: TRBD1 (6 bases). Trimming shortened V by 3 bases and J by 0 bases, and 12 bases separated the two germline ends. Germline CDR1 and CDR2: MDHEN and SYDVKM. This CDR3 has 17 amino acids. Here the CDR3 reads CASSLGQLSSGANVLTF. The CDR3 DNA reads as TGTGCCAGCAGTTTGGGACAACTGAGCTCTGGGGCCAACGTCCTGACTTTC.

The DNA of the CDR3 is TGTGCCAGCAGTGAATGGGGGATAAGGGGAGCTTTCTTT. It encodes CASSEWGIRGAFF. The chain has TRBV2 and TRBJ1-1, with D maybe TRBD1 (5 bases). This CDR3 comprises 13 residues. Germline V CDR1 and CDR2: SNHLY, FYNNEI. Trimming shortened V by 2 bases and J by 10 bases, and 14 bases separated the two germline ends. Supplemented by reference TRBV2 and TRBJ1-1, the full variable domain reads EPEVTQTPSHQVTQMGQEVILRCVPISNHLYFYWYRQILGQKVEFLVSFYNNEISEKSEIFDDQFSVERPDGSNFTLKIRSTKLEDSAMYFCASSEWGIRGAFFGQGTRLTVV.

The chain has TRBV7-8 and TRBJ2-7; TRBD1 might be the D (6 bases). Germline values: CDR1 SGHVS, CDR2 FQNEAQ. The CDR3 extends over 14 amino acids. Trimming shortened V by 5 bases and J by 0 bases, and 11 bases separated the two germline ends. The CDR3 nucleotides read TGTGCCAGCAGCATAGACAGGAGCTCCTACGAGCAGTACTTC. It translates to CASSIDRSSYEQYF.

V usage is TRBV13 and J usage is TRBJ1-2; TRBD1 is a possible D gene (5 bases). V was pared by 5 bases and J by 9 bases, with 16 bases between. The CDR3 is 13 residues long. Per germline, CDR1 PRHDT and CDR2 FYEKMQ (reference sequence). This chain's CDR3 is CASSPGRQLSYTF. The DNA of the CDR3 is TGTGCCAGCAGCCCGGGGCGGCAGCTAAGCTACACCTTC.

This clone showed up many times. The sample holds other DNA sequences that translate to the same CDR3. The chain couples TRBV10-3 to TRBJ2-1; 8 nucleotides agree with TRBD2. Germline V gene lookup returns CDR1 ENHRY and CDR2 SYGVKD. This CDR3 region has 12 residues. V trimming: 9 bases; J trimming: 7 bases; junction bases outside the gene matches: 5. The CDR3 reads CAISGMRNEQFF. The CDR3, as DNA: TGTGCCATTAGCGGGATGAGAAATGAGCAGTTCTTC.

About this clone: A far larger clone is a single base away, which makes a read error likely. The chain uses TRBV6-5 and TRBJ2-7; D is ambiguous. The CDR3 sequence is 12 residues long. Germline V gene lookup returns CDR1 MNHEY and CDR2 SVGAGI. DNA of the CDR3: TGTGCCAGCAGGTCCCCCTCGTACGAGCAGCACTTC. It translates to CASRSPSYEQHF.

This clone showed up just a few times. The chain couples TRBV18 to TRBJ1-5; no definite D call. V was clipped by 3 bases and J by 0 bases, with 6 bases between them. Germline loops: CDR1 KGHSH, CDR2 LQKENI. This CDR3 contains 14 residues. The CDR3: CASSPSLSNQPQHF. The CDR3, as DNA: TGTGCCAGCTCACCGAGTCTTAGCAATCAGCCCCAGCATTTT.

This CDR3 is CASSKRGDQGNEQFF. The CDR3 DNA is TGTGCCAGCAGCAAACGGGGGGATCAGGGCAATGAGCAGTTCTTC. This rearrangement joins TRBV27 to TRBJ2-1; 7 nucleotides line up with TRBD2. The V segment lost 6 bases and the J segment 6 bases; nucleotides outside the gene matches: 11. There are 15 residues in the CDR3. CDR1 MNHEY and CDR2 SMNVEV come from the germline V gene (reference sequence).

A word on this clone: With a far larger clone one base away, a read error is the likely cause. The chain employs TRBV28 and TRBJ2-7; 7 bases are shared with TRBD2. Germline CDR1 and CDR2: MDHEN and SYDVKM. The trim removed 9 bases at V and 3 bases at J, leaving 11 bases unmatched. The CDR3 has 14 amino acids. The CDR3 spells CASPPGTTVYEQYF. The CDR3 nucleotides are TGTGCCAGTCCCCCAGGGACTACAGTCTACGAGCAGTACTTC.

J is TRBJ2-3 and V is TRBV30, with 9 bases fitting TRBD1. The CDR3 runs 13 residues. V lost 5 bases and J lost 2; bases outside the gene matches: 2. Germline values: CDR1 GTSNPN, CDR2 SVGIG (reference sequence). The CDR3 nucleotides read TGTGCCTGGGGACAGGGGATCACAGATACGCAGTATTTT. This gives the protein CAWGQGITDTQYF.

CDR3 protein: CASSSIGAGSYNEQFF. In nucleotides, the CDR3 is TGTGCCAGCAGCTCGATAGGGGCGGGCTCCTACAATGAGCAGTTCTTC. The gene calls are TRBV28 and TRBJ2-1; D may correspond to TRBD1 or TRBD2 (5 bases each). Trimming took off 6 bases at V and 0 bases at J, with 15 bases between the two ends. Germline CDR1 reads MDHEN; CDR2 reads SYDVKM. CDR3 size: 16 residues.

This clone turned up a few times. The chain recombines TRBV7-6 with TRBJ2-5; D possibly corresponds to TRBD2 (6 bases). CDR1 is SGHVS, CDR2 FNYEAQ, per germline. This CDR3 is 13 amino acids long. The V and J ends lost 5 bases and 4 bases respectively, with 11 bases between them. The CDR3 sequence is CASSEAGIETQYF. The CDR3 DNA reads as TGTGCCAGCAGCGAGGCGGGGATAGAGACCCAGTACTTC.

As concerns this clone: Given a far larger clone just one base away, this is likely a sequencing read error. The sample has other DNA sequences that encode this CDR3 too. The CDR3 DNA is TGTGCCAGCAGTGACTCGACGGGGGCAGATACGCAGTATTTT. This gives the protein CASSDSTGADTQYF. The chain couples TRBV6-4 to TRBJ2-3, with D possibly being TRBD2 (6 bases). Per the germline V gene, CDR1 is MRHNA and CDR2 is SNTAGT. CDR3 length: 14 amino acids. V lost 0 bases to trimming and J lost 4 bases, with 8 bases between them.

To note about this clone: A much larger clonotype is one base distant, so this may be a read error. The genes are TRBV7-3 and TRBJ1-1; D call uncertain. This CDR3 region has 13 residues. Germline CDR1 reads SGHTA; CDR2 reads FQGTGA. V was clipped by 0 bases and J by 1 base, with 3 bases between them. Here the CDR3 reads CASSLTRNTEAFF. The CDR3 DNA sequence: TGTGCCAGCAGCTTAACGCGGAACACTGAAGCTTTCTTT.

The chain joins TRBV10-1 to TRBJ2-1; 13 bases line up with TRBD2. Unmatched junction bases numbered 3, after V lost 2 bases and J lost 5 bases. There are 16 residues in the CDR3. The germline V gene encodes CDR1 WNHNN and CDR2 SYGVQD (reference sequence). CDR3 DNA sequence: TGCGCCAGCAGTGAGGGGGGACTAGCGGGGAACAATGAGCAGTTCTTC. Residues: CASSEGGLAGNNEQFF.

The chain combines TRBV27 with TRBJ2-7; D may correspond to TRBD1 or TRBD2 (5 bases each). The CDR3 extends over 15 amino acids. Germline V gene lookup returns CDR1 MNHEY and CDR2 SMNVEV (reference sequence). The ends were cut back, 6 bases at V and 0 bases at J, with 15 bases in the middle. In DNA, the CDR3 is TGTGCCAGCAGCCCCAGGTCCGGGGCCTCCTACGAGCAGTACTTC. Its protein product is CASSPRSGASYEQYF.

The V call is TRBV7-8, the J call TRBJ1-4; TRBD1 agrees at 7 bases. Germline lookup yields CDR1 SGHVS and CDR2 FQNEAQ. The trim removed 5 bases at V and 6 bases at J, leaving 6 bases unmatched. The CDR3 consists of 14 residues. The CDR3 nucleotides are TGTGCCAGCAGCCCTACAGGGGTGGATGAAAAACTGTTTTTT. As protein: CASSPTGVDEKLFF.

V and J are TRBV5-1 and TRBJ1-1; no clear D. CDR3 length: 17 amino acids. In germline, CDR1 is SGHRS, CDR2 YFSETQ. Trimming pared 4 bases from V and 0 bases from J, leaving 19 bases between. CDR3 sequence (DNA): TGCGCCAGCAGCAGATCGGTCAGCCTGGCCATGAACACTGAAGCTTTCTTT. Residues: CASSRSVSLAMNTEAFF.

This clone is a singleton in its sample. This chain links TRBV9 with TRBJ2-7; TRBD1 is a possible D gene (6 bases). V was shortened by 3 bases and J by 5 bases, with 21 bases between the two germline ends. This CDR3 is built from 16 residues. Per the germline V gene, CDR1 is SGDLS and CDR2 is YYNGEE. DNA for the CDR3: TGTGCCAGCAGCGAGAGCCGACCGGGACATGTTAACGAGCAGTACTTC. Translated: CASSESRPGHVNEQYF.

The chain couples TRBV10-3 to TRBJ1-2, with no clear D. Germline V gene sequence: CDR1 ENHRY, CDR2 SYGVKD. The CDR3 is 13 residues long. V lost 6 bases, J lost 4 bases, and 12 bases lay in between. CDR3 in DNA: TGTGCCATCAGAGTGGAAAGTGGCTATGGCTACACCTTC. This gives the protein CAIRVESGYGYTF.

A single count supports this clone. The J gene is TRBJ2-1, the V gene TRBV5-8; D perhaps matches TRBD2 (6 bases). Trimming pared 4 bases from V and 4 bases from J, leaving 9 bases between. CDR3 length equals 13 residues. Germline CDR1 reads SGHTS; CDR2 reads YDEGEE. CDR3 residues: CASSPGTYNEQFF. In DNA form, the CDR3 reads TGTGCCAGCAGCCCCGGGACTTACAATGAGCAGTTCTTC.